This section outlines one T cell receptor (beta chain) sequence together with its context. The antigen is undetermined. This specimen comes from a study of T-cell reconstitution after alpha-beta-depleted transplantation in children. General study points: Surviving recipient T cells and thymic progenitors produced the high day-60 TCRbeta diversity seen in some patients. By about two months after transplant, alpha-beta T cells reportedly arose from several hundred graft clones that had expanded. At the one-year point after transplant, T-cell counts and TCRbeta diversity were found to come mostly from T cells that had been newly produced.

Between the trimmed V and J ends, which lost 7 bases and 6 bases, there was a span of 15 bases. The CDR3 runs to 13 residues. Using unique molecular identifiers, the investigators prepared the TCRbeta library. TCRdb redid the calling of the PCR reads with MiXCR, one entry per CDR3 protein. The profile shows about 1,000,000 distinct CDR3 sequences, roughly 29% of them singletons. The TCR comes from a boy under three years old who had a stem cell transplant for SCID, so the T cells may come from the graft donor. Sequencing used PBMCs, mostly from graft donor cells, obtained 360 days after TCRalphabeta/CD19-depleted stem cell transplant. The chain joins TRBV12-3 or TRBV12-4 to TRBJ1-1, with D perhaps matching TRBD1 (6 bases). CDR3: CASKTERGAEAFF. The CDR3 coding sequence is TGTGCCAGCAAAACCGAGAGGGGGGCTGAAGCTTTCTTT.